Given below is one T cell receptor (beta chain) in context. Its cognate antigen is unknown. At collection, donors were nominally healthy, but unrecorded immune exposures were probable. No record exists of this donor's CMV serostatus. This sample is part of a study of cytomegalovirus exposure and HLA in healthy donors. Study-level background: A prior study identified 117 million unique TCR beta sequences from about 180 million T cells.

V gave up 5 bases and J gave up 5 bases; unmatched junction bases: 8. Germline V gives CDR1 SGHAT, CDR2 FQNNGV. The CDR3 contains 14 residues. General observations from the study: TCR beta V segments were, for the most part, productive about 87% or about 30% of the time in an earlier analysis.

The PCR employed 60 Vbeta primers together with 13 Jbeta primers. Clones were sequenced by immunoSEQ multiplex PCR, and TCRdb holds only the in-frame ones, with some missing. Here the sample spans 100,000 to 150,000 clones, 70% to 80% being singletons. The V call is TRBV11-2, the J call TRBJ2-5, with 7 bases aligning to TRBD2. The TCR sequence derives from a human donor in good health. The sequencing input was PBMCs. CDR3 region: CASSNPGGIETQYF. CDR3 coding DNA: TGTGCCAGCAGCAACCCCGGGGGGATCGAGACCCAGTACTTC.